Each of the 14 T cell receptor beta chains below was sequenced from the same sample in a study of blood T cell repertoires in COVID-19. TCRdb keeps only in-frame clones here, not all; method: immunoSEQ multiplex PCR. Here the sample spans a few hundred thousand clones, 65% to 85% being singletons. What was sequenced was peripheral blood. Every receptor here comes from a woman aged 55-70 years with acute or convalescent COVID-19.

This clone was seen once. The chain employs TRBV7-8 and TRBJ1-1; TRBD1 aligns across 7 bases. Germline CDR1 SGHVS, CDR2 FQNEAQ. The ends lost 1 base at V and 0 bases at J; junction bases unmatched: 5. This CDR3 region has 16 residues. CDR3 amino acids: CASSLVAGGMNTEAFF. CDR3 bases: TGTGCCAGCAGCTTAGTGGCAGGGGGAATGAACACTGAAGCTTTCTTT.

This clone was observed a handful of times. V and J are TRBV9 and TRBJ2-7; D gene unclear. CDR1 SGDLS and CDR2 YYNGEE come from the germline V gene. V lost 0 bases, J lost 10 bases, and 14 bases lay in between. The CDR3 extends over 13 amino acids. CDR3 coding DNA: TGTGCCAGCAGCGTAGCGGGTGAAGGTCCTCAGTACTTC. Protein sequence: CASSVAGEGPQYF.

J is TRBJ1-2 and V is TRBV2; 7 nucleotides agree with TRBD1. Looked up from germline, CDR1 is SNHLY and CDR2 is FYNNEI. CDR3 size: 15 residues. V shed 6 bases, J shed 5 bases, and the junction held 12 bases outside the gene matches. The CDR3: CASREQGMSRYGYTF. The CDR3 region has the DNA TGTGCCAGCAGAGAACAGGGGATGAGTAGGTATGGCTACACCTTC. Full variable domain (remainder filled in from reference TRBV2 and TRBJ1-2): EPEVTQTPSHQVTQMGQEVILRCVPISNHLYFYWYRQILGQKVEFLVSFYNNEISEKSEIFDDQFSVERPDGSNFTLKIRSTKLEDSAMYFCASREQGMSRYGYTFGSGTRLTVV.

J is TRBJ1-5 and V is TRBV6-6; 7 positions match TRBD1. The CDR3 totals 12 residues. The V gene's germline CDR1 is MNHNY and CDR2 SVGAGI (reference sequence). With 7 bases clipped from V and 7 bases from J, the junction kept 4 bases outside the gene matches. The DNA for the CDR3 is TGTGCCAGCAACCTACAGGGGCAGCCCCAGCATTTT. Its translation: CASNLQGQPQHF.

The rearrangement links TRBV11-2 to TRBJ1-4; 7 nucleotides match TRBD1. With V trimmed by 4 bases and J by 8 bases, 10 bases remained unmatched. The length of the CDR3 is 15 residues. Germline-derived CDR1 and CDR2 are SGHAT and FQNNGV. CDR3 protein: CASSSGTAFREKLFF. CDR3 in DNA: TGTGCCAGCAGCTCCGGGACAGCCTTTCGGGAAAAACTGTTTTTT.

The rearrangement uses TRBV9 and TRBJ2-3; D is uncertain. There are 15 residues in the CDR3. The germline V and J ends were trimmed by 0 bases and 3 bases, with 11 bases remaining between them. CDR1 is SGDLS, CDR2 YYNGEE, per germline. In nucleotides, the CDR3 is TGTGCCAGCAGCGTAGAGGCGGTTTGGACAGATACGCAGTATTTT. This gives the protein CASSVEAVWTDTQYF. The full variable domain, completed using reference TRBV9 and TRBJ2-3, is DSGVTQTPKHLITATGQRVTLRCSPRSGDLSVYWYQQSLDQGLQFLIQYYNGEERAKGNILERFSAQQFPDLHSELNLSSLELGDSALYFCASSVEAVWTDTQYFGPGTRLTVL.

This rearrangement joins TRBV19 to TRBJ1-1; TRBD1 aligns across 7 bases. Germline V gives CDR1 LNHDA, CDR2 SQIVND (reference sequence). Germline trimming cut 6 bases from V and 1 base from J; bases unmatched to any gene: 5. The CDR3 runs 14 residues. The DNA of the CDR3 is TGTGCCAGTAGACTAGACAGGGCGAACACTGAAGCTTTCTTT. It yields the protein CASRLDRANTEAFF.

The chain employs TRBV5-6 and TRBJ2-3; tentative D call: TRBD2 (6 bases). This CDR3 has 16 amino acids. Germline CDR1 reads SGHDT; CDR2 reads YYEEEE. With 1 base removed from V and 3 bases from J, the gap between germline ends came to 15 bases. The chain's CDR3 is CASSLPPAGPTDTQYF. CDR3 in DNA: TGTGCCAGCAGCTTGCCCCCAGCGGGCCCTACAGATACGCAGTATTTT.

The chain employs TRBV7-3 and TRBJ2-3; possibly TRBD2 for D (6 bases). Germline CDR1 is SGHTA and CDR2 is FQGTGA. The CDR3 loop spans 17 amino acids. Trimming removed 1 base at V and 9 bases at J, with 23 bases between. The CDR3 is CASSLNGDLEVRGTQYF. CDR3 DNA: TGTGCCAGCAGCTTAAACGGCGACTTAGAAGTTCGGGGGACGCAGTATTTT.

This clone was picked up one time. The chain is built from TRBV6-5 and TRBJ1-1, with 8 nucleotides matching TRBD1. Germline values: CDR1 MNHEY, CDR2 SVGAGI. V trimming: 6 bases; J trimming: 8 bases; junction bases outside the gene matches: 8. The CDR3 is made up of 13 amino acids. The DNA for the CDR3 is TGTGCCAGCAGGGGCGACAGGGGTTTCGAAGCTTTCTTT. Translation gives CASRGDRGFEAFF.

The chain employs TRBV28 and TRBJ2-2; 14 nucleotides match TRBD2. This CDR3 contains 16 residues. The trim removed 7 bases at V and 6 bases at J, leaving 7 bases unmatched. Germline loops: CDR1 MDHEN, CDR2 SYDVKM. CDR3 residues: CASIGQTSGGAGELFF. CDR3 bases: TGTGCCAGCATCGGTCAGACTAGCGGGGGGGCCGGGGAGCTGTTTTTT. The complete variable domain, with remaining parts taken from reference TRBV28 and TRBJ2-2, reads DVKVTQSSRYLVKRTGEKVFLECVQDMDHENMFWYRQDPGLGLRLIYFSYDVKMKEKGDIPEGYSVSREKKERFSLILESASTNQTSMYLCASIGQTSGGAGELFFGEGSRLTVL.

This chain uses TRBV19 with TRBJ1-2; TRBD1 is a possible D gene (5 bases). V shed 6 bases and J shed 3 bases, with 17 bases lying between them. The CDR3 totals 15 residues. CDR1 is LNHDA and CDR2 is SQIVND in the germline V gene (reference sequence). The CDR3 spells CASRPDRLRYYGYTF. In DNA, the CDR3 is TGTGCCAGTAGACCTGACAGATTGCGATACTATGGCTACACCTTC. Full variable domain (rest looked up from reference TRBV19 and TRBJ1-2): DGGITQSPKYLFRKEGQNVTLSCEQNLNHDAMYWYRQDPGQGLRLIYYSQIVNDFQKGDIAEGYSVSREKKESFPLTVTSAQKNPTAFYLCASRPDRLRYYGYTFGSGTRLTVV.

V is TRBV28 and J is TRBJ1-5; the match to TRBD1 covers 10 bases. CDR3 length: 15 amino acids. Trimming at V came to 6 bases and at J to 7 bases, leaving 9 bases not matched to a gene. Germline assignment: CDR1 MDHEN and CDR2 SYDVKM. The CDR3 is CASRATGTGAQPQHF. CDR3 sequence (DNA): TGTGCCAGCAGGGCCACCGGGACAGGGGCACAGCCCCAGCATTTT. The full variable domain, in which reference TRBV28 and TRBJ1-5 provide the parts outside the CDR3, is DVKVTQSSRYLVKRTGEKVFLECVQDMDHENMFWYRQDPGLGLRLIYFSYDVKMKEKGDIPEGYSVSREKKERFSLILESASTNQTSMYLCASRATGTGAQPQHFGDGTRLSIL.

The chain recombines TRBV12-3 or TRBV12-4 with TRBJ2-1; the D is unclear. There are 12 residues in the CDR3. V shed 6 bases and J shed 8 bases, with 11 bases lying between them. This CDR3 reads CASSEIVDEQFF. CDR3 nucleotides: TGTGCCAGCAGCGAAATAGTTGATGAGCAGTTCTTC.